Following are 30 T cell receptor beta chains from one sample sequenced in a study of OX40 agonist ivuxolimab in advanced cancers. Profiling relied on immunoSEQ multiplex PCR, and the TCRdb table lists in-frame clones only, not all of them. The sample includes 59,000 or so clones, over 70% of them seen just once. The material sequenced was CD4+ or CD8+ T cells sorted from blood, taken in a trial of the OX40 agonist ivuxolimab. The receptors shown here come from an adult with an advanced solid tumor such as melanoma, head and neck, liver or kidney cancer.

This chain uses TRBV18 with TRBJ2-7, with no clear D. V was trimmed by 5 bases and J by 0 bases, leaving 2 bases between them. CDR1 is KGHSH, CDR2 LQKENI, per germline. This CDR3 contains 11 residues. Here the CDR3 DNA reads TGTGCCAGCTCATCCTCCTACGAGCAGTACTTC. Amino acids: CASSSSYEQYF.

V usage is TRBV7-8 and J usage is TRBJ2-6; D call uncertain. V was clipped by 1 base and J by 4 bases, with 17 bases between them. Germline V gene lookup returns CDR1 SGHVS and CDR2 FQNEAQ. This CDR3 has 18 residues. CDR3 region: CASSLVGSSGSGANVLTF. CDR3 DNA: TGTGCCAGCAGCTTAGTAGGTAGCAGTGGCTCAGGGGCCAACGTCCTGACTTTC.

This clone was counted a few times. CDR3: CASSLSEGGYTF. Written as DNA, the CDR3 is TGTGCCAGCAGCTTAAGCGAGGGTGGCTACACCTTC. This sequence joins TRBV7-9 and TRBJ1-2; D unresolved. Trimming pared 2 bases from V and 7 bases from J, leaving 8 bases between. The germline V gene has CDR1 SEHNR and CDR2 FQNEAQ (reference sequence). This CDR3 has 12 residues.

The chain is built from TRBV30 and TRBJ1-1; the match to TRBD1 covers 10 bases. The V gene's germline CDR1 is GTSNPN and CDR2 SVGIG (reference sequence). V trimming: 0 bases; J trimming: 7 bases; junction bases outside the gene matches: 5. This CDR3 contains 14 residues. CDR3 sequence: CAWSVLTGGGEAFF. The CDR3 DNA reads TGTGCCTGGAGTGTACTGACAGGGGGCGGTGAAGCTTTCTTT. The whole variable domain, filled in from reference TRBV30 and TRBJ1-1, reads SQTIHQWPATLVQPVGSPLSLECTVEGTSNPNLYWYRQAAGRGLQLLFYSVGIGQISSEVPQNLSASRPQDRQFILSSKKLLLSDSGFYLCAWSVLTGGGEAFFGQGTRLTVV.

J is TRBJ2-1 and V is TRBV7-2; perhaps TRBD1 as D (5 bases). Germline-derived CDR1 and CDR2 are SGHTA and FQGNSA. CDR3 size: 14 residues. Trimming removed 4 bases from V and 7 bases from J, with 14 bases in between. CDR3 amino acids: CASSSAPRVNEQFF. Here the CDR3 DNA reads TGTGCCAGCAGCTCCGCTCCCAGGGTAAATGAGCAGTTCTTC.

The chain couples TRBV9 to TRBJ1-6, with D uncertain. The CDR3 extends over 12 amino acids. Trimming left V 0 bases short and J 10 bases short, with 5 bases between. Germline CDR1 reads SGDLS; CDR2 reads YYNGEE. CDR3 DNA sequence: TGTGCCAGCAGCGTAGTAGGATCACCCCTCCACTTT. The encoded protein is CASSVVGSPLHF.

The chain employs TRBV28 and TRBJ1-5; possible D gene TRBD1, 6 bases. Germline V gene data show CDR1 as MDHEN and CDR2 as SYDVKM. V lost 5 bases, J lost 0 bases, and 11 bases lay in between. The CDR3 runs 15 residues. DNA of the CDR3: TGTGCCAGCAGTGGGGGGGCCTCTAGCAATCAGCCCCAGCATTTT. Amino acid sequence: CASSGGASSNQPQHF.

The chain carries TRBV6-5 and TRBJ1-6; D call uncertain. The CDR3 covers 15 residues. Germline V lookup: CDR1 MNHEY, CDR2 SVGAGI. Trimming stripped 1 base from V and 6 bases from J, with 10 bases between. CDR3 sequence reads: CASSYFINSNSPLHF. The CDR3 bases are TGTGCCAGCAGTTACTTTATAAACAGTAATTCACCCCTCCACTTT.

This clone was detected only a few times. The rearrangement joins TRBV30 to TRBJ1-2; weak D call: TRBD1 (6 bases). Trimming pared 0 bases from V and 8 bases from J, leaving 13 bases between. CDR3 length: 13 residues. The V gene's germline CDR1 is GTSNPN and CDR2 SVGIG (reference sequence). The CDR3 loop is CAWSVVTGRGYTF. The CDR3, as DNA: TGTGCCTGGAGTGTAGTAACAGGGCGCGGCTACACCTTC. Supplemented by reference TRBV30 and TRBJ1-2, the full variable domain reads SQTIHQWPATLVQPVGSPLSLECTVEGTSNPNLYWYRQAAGRGLQLLFYSVGIGQISSEVPQNLSASRPQDRQFILSSKKLLLSDSGFYLCAWSVVTGRGYTFGSGTRLTVV.

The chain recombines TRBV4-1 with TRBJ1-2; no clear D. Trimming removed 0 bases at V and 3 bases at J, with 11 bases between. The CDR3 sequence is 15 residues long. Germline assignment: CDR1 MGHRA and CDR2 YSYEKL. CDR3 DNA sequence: TGCGCCAGCAGCCAAGATCCGGTGAATCACTATGGCTACACCTTC. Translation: CASSQDPVNHYGYTF.

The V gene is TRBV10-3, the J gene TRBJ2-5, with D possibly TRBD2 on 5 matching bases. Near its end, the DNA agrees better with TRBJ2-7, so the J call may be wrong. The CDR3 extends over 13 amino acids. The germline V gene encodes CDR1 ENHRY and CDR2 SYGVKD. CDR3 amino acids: CAISAGIEAEQYF. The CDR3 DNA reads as TGTGCCATCAGTGCCGGGATCGAAGCCGAGCAGTACTTC.

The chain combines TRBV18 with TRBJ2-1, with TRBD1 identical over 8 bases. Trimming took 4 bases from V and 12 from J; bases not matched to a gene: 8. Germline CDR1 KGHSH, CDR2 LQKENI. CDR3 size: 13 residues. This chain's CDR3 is CASSLGQGDVQFF. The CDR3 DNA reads TGTGCCAGCTCACTAGGACAGGGCGATGTGCAGTTCTTC. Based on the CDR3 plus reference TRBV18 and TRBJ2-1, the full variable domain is NAGVMQNPRHLVRRRGQEARLRCSPMKGHSHVYWYRQLPEEGLKFMVYLQKENIIDESGMPKERFSAEFPKEGPSILRIQQVVRGDSAAYFCASSLGQGDVQFFGPGTRLTVL.

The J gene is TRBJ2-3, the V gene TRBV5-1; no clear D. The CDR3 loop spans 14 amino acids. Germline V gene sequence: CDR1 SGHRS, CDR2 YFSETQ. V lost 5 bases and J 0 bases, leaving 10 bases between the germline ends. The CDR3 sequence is CASRPPSSTDTQYF. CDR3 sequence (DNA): TGCGCCAGCAGACCCCCCTCTAGCACAGATACGCAGTATTTT.

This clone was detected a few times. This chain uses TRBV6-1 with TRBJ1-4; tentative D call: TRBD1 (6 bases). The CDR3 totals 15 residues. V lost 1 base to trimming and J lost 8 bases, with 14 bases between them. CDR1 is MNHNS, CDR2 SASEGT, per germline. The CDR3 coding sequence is TGTGCCAGCAGTGAAGGGGGGGGCGTTGGAGAAAAACTGTTTTTT. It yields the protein CASSEGGGVGEKLFF.

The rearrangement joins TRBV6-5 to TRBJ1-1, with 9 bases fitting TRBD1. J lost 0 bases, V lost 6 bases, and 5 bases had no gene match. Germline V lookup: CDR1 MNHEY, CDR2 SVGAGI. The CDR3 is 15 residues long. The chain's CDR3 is CASSHRTGVNTEAFF. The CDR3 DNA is TGTGCCAGCAGCCATAGGACAGGGGTGAACACTGAAGCTTTCTTT.

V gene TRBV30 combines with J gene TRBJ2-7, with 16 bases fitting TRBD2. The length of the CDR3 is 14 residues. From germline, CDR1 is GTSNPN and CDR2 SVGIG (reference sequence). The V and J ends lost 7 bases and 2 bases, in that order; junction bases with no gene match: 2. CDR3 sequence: CASGTSGRAYEQYF. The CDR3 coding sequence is TGTGCCTCGGGGACTAGCGGGAGGGCCTACGAGCAGTACTTC. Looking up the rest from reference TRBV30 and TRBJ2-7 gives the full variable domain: SQTIHQWPATLVQPVGSPLSLECTVEGTSNPNLYWYRQAAGRGLQLLFYSVGIGQISSEVPQNLSASRPQDRQFILSSKKLLLSDSGFYLCASGTSGRAYEQYFGPGTRLTVT.

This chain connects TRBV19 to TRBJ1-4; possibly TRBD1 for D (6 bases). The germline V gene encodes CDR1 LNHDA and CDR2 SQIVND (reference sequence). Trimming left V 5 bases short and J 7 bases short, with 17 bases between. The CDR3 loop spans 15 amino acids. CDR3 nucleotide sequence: TGTGCCAGTAGTGTCCTACAGGGATCGGGTGAAAAACTGTTTTTT. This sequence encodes CASSVLQGSGEKLFF. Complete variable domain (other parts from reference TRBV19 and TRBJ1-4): DGGITQSPKYLFRKEGQNVTLSCEQNLNHDAMYWYRQDPGQGLRLIYYSQIVNDFQKGDIAEGYSVSREKKESFPLTVTSAQKNPTAFYLCASSVLQGSGEKLFFGSGTQLSVL.

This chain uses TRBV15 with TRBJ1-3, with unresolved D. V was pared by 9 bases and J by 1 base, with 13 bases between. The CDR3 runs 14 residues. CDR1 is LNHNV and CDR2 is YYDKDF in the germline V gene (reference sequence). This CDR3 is CATQQLVSGNTIYF. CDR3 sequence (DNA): TGTGCCACGCAGCAGTTAGTTTCTGGAAACACCATATATTTT.

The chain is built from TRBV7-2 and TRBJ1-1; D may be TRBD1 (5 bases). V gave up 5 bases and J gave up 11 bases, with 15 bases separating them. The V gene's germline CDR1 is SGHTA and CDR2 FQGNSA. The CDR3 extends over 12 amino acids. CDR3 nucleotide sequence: TGTGCCAGCAGCCCTCCAGGGCTCCCCGCTTTCTTT. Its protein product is CASSPPGLPAFF.

This chain's CDR3 is CASSDEGGWETQYF. CDR3 in DNA: TGTGCCAGCAGTGACGAAGGAGGGTGGGAGACCCAGTACTTC. The chain is built from TRBV6-1 and TRBJ2-5, with D maybe TRBD2 (6 bases). The V and J ends lost 3 bases and 5 bases respectively, with 13 bases between them. Germline V gives CDR1 MNHNS, CDR2 SASEGT. CDR3 length: 14 amino acids.

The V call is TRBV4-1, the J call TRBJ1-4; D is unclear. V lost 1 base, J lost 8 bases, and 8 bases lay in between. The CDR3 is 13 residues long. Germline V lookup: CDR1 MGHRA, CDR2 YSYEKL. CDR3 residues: CASSQGLLEKLFF. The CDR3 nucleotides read TGCGCCAGCAGCCAAGGGTTATTAGAAAAACTGTTTTTT.

DNA for the CDR3: TGTGCCAGCAGTTTATATGGGGGTAACTATGGCTACACCTTC. Protein product: CASSLYGGNYGYTF. This sequence joins TRBV27 and TRBJ1-2; D perhaps matches TRBD1 (5 bases). CDR1 is MNHEY and CDR2 is SMNVEV in the germline V gene (reference sequence). This CDR3 spans 14 amino acids. V lost 1 base and J lost 1, with 7 bases in between.

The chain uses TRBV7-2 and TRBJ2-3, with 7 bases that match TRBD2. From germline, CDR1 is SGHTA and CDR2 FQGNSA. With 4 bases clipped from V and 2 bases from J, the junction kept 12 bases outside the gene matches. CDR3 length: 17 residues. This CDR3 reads CASSSERGGLSTDTQYF. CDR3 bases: TGTGCCAGCAGCTCGGAACGGGGAGGGCTGTCCACAGATACGCAGTATTTT.

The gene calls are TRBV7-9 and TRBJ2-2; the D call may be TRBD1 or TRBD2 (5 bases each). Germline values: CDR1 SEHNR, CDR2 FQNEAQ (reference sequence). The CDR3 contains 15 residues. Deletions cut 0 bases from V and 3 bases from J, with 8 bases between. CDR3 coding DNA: TGTGCCAGCAGCTTAGCCCAGGGAGACACCGGGGAGCTGTTTTTT. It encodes CASSLAQGDTGELFF.

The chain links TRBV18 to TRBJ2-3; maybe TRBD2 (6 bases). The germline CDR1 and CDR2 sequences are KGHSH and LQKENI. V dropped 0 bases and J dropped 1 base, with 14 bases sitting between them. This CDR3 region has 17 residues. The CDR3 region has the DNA TGTGCCAGCTCACCACCGGGACTTAGCGCGGGCACAGATACGCAGTATTTT. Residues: CASSPPGLSAGTDTQYF.

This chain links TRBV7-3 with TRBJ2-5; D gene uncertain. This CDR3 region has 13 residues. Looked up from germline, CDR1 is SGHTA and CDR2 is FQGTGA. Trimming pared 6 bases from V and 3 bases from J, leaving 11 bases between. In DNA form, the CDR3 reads TGTGCCAGCAGTCTTGTCGGTGAAGAGACCCAGTACTTC. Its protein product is CASSLVGEETQYF.

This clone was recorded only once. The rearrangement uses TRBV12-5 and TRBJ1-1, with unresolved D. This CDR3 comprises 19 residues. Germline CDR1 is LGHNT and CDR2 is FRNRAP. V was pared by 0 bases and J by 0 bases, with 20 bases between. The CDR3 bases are TGTGCTAGTGGTTTGGTAAACGGGAGGATTTCGGAAATGAACACTGAAGCTTTCTTT. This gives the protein CASGLVNGRISEMNTEAFF.

The CDR3 nucleotides are TGTGCCAGCAGCTTAAGGGTTTCTGGGTTCTCTGAAGCTTTCTTT. Encoded protein: CASSLRVSGFSEAFF. The V and J genes are TRBV11-2 and TRBJ1-1; no reliable D call. Germline CDR1 is SGHAT and CDR2 is FQNNGV. The CDR3 spans 15 residues. Trimming left V 2 bases short and J 6 bases short, with 16 bases between.

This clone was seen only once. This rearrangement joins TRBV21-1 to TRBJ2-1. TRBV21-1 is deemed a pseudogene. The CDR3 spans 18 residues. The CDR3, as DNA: TGTGCCAGCAGCAAAGGTGGGTTAGGGTTTTCCACCTACAATGAGCAGTTCTTC. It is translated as CASSKGGLGFSTYNEQFF.

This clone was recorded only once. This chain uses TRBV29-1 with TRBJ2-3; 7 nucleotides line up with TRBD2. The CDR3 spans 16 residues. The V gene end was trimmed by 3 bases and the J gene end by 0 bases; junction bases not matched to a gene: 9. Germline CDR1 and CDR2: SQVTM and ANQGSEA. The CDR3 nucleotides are TGCAGCGTTGAGATGGGGCGGGGGTCCAGCACAGATACGCAGTATTTT. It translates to CSVEMGRGSSTDTQYF.